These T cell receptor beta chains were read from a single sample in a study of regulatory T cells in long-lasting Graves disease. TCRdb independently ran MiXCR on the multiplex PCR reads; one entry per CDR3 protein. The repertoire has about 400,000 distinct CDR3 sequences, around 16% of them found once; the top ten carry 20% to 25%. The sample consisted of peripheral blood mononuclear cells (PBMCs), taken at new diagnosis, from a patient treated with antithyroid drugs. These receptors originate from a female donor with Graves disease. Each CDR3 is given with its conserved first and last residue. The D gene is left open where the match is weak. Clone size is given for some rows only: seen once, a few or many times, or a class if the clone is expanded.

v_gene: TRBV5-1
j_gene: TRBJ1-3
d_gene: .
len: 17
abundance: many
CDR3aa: CASSLDLLESSGNTIYF
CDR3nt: TGCGCCAGCAGCTTGGACCTCCTGGAGAGCTCTGGAAACACCATATATTTT

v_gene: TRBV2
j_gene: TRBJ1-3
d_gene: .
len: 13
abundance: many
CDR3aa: CASSEALDNTIYF
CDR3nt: TGTGCCAGCAGTGAAGCGCTAGACAACACCATATATTTT

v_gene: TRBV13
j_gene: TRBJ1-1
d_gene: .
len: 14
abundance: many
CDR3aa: CASGRRGRNTEAFF
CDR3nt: TGTGCCAGCGGAAGAAGGGGCCGGAACACTGAAGCTTTCTTT

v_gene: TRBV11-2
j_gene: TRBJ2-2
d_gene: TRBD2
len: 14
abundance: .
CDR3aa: CASSFSGRTGELFF
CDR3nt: TGTGCCAGCAGCTTTAGCGGGAGGACCGGGGAGCTGTTTTTT

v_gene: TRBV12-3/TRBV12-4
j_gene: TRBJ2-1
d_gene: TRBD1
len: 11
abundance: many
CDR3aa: CASGPGTGRYF
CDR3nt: TGTGCCAGCGGGCCGGGGACAGGGCGTTATTTC

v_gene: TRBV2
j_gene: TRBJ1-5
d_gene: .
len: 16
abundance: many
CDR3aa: CASSDEEDVHNQPQHF
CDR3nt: TGTGCCAGCAGTGACGAGGAGGACGTCCACAATCAGCCCCAGCATTTT

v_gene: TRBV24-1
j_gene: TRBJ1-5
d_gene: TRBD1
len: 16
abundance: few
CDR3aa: CATSDSTGISNQPQHF
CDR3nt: TGTGCCACCAGTGATTCGACAGGGATCAGCAATCAGCCCCAGCATTTT

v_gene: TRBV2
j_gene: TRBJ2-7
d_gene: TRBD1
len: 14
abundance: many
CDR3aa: CASSDRQGVDEQYF
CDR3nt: TGTGCCAGCAGTGACCGTCAGGGGGTCGACGAGCAGTACTTC

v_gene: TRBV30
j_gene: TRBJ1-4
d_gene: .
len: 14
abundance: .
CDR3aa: CAWRYAGAGEKLFF
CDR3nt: TGTGCCTGGAGGTACGCGGGGGCTGGAGAAAAACTGTTTTTT

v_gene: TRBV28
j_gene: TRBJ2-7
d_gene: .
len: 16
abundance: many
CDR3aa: CASSFGGGRYPYEQYF
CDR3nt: TGTGCCAGCAGTTTCGGAGGCGGCCGATACCCCTACGAGCAGTACTTC

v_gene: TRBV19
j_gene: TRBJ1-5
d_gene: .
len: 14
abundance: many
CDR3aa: CASSLTGRNQPQHF
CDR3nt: TGTGCCAGTAGCCTGACAGGTAGAAATCAGCCCCAGCATTTT

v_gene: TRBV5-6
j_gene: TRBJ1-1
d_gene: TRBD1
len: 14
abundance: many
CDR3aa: CASSSYRGRTEAFF
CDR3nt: TGTGCCAGCAGCTCATACAGGGGAAGGACTGAAGCTTTCTTT

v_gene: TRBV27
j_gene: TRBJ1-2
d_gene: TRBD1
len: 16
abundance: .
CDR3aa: CASTRTGGPFNYGYTF
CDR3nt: TGTGCCAGCACGAGAACAGGGGGCCCATTTAACTATGGCTACACCTTC

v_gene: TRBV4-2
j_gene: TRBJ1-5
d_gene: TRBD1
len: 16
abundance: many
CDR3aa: CASSQVTGDLRQPQHF
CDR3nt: TGTGCCAGCAGCCAAGTTACAGGGGATTTGCGTCAGCCCCAGCATTTT

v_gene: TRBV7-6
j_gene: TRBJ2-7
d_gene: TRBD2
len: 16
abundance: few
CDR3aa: CASSGGLAGKPEEQYF
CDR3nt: TGTGCCAGCAGCGGGGGACTAGCGGGAAAACCTGAGGAGCAGTACTTC

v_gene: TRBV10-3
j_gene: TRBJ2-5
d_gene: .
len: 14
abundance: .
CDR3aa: CAISGEGVKETQYF
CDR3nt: TGTGCCATCAGTGGGGAGGGGGTAAAGGAGACCCAGTACTTC

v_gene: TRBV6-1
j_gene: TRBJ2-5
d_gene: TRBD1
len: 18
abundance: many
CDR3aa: CASSEARPGTGHQETQYF
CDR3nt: TGTGCCAGCAGTGAAGCGAGACCCGGGACAGGGCACCAAGAGACCCAGTACTTC

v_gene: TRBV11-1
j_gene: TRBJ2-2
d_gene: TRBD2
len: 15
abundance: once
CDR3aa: CASSASGMNTGELFF
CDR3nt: TGTGCCAGCAGCGCCAGCGGGATGAACACCGGGGAGCTGTTTTTT

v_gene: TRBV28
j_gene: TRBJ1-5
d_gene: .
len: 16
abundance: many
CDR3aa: CASSWEASYSNQPQHF
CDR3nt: TGTGCCAGCAGTTGGGAGGCAAGTTATAGCAATCAGCCCCAGCATTTT

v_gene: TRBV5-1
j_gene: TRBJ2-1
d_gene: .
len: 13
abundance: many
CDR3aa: CASSPSEGNEQFF
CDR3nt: TGCGCCAGCAGCCCTAGCGAAGGGAATGAGCAGTTCTTC

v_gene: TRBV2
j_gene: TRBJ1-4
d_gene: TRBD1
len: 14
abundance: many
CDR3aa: CASSLQGQGEKLFF
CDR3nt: TGTGCCAGCAGTCTACAAGGACAGGGGGAAAAACTGTTTTTT

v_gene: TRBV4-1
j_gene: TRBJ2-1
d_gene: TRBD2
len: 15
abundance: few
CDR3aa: CASRRTSGENNEQFF
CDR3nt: TGCGCCAGCAGACGGACTAGCGGGGAAAACAATGAGCAGTTCTTC

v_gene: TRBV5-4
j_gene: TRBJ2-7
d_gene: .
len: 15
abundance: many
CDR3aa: CASSSDLGISYEQYF
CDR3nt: TGTGCCAGCAGCTCGGACCTCGGGATATCCTACGAGCAGTACTTC

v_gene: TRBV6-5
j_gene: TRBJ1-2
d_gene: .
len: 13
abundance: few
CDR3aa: CASSYTGPNDYTF
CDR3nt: TGTGCCAGCAGTTACACCGGACCGAATGACTACACCTTC

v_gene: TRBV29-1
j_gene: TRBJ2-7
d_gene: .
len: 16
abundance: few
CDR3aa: CSVLELGRRISYEQYF
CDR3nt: TGCAGCGTTCTTGAACTGGGACGTAGAATCTCCTACGAGCAGTACTTC

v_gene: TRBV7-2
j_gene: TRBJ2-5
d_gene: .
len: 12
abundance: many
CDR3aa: CASSWTAETQYF
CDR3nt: TGTGCCAGCAGCTGGACGGCTGAGACCCAGTACTTC

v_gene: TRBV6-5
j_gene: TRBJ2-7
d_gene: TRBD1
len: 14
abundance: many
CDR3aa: CASSYSTGVYEQYF
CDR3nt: TGTGCCAGCAGTTACTCGACAGGGGTATACGAGCAGTACTTC

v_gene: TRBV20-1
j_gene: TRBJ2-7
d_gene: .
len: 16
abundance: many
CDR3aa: CSARLGGTHNSYEQYF
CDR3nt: TGCAGTGCTAGATTAGGCGGGACTCACAACTCCTACGAGCAGTACTTC

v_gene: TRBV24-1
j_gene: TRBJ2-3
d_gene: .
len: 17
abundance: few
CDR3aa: CATSDFGAGSPGNTQYF
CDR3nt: TGTGCCACCAGTGATTTTGGCGCGGGAAGCCCCGGCAATACGCAGTATTTT

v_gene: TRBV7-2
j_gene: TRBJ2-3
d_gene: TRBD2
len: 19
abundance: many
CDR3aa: CASSPAGGTSYRYMGTQYF
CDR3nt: TGTGCCAGCAGCCCCGCTGGAGGGACTAGTTATCGGTACATGGGTACGCAGTATTTT

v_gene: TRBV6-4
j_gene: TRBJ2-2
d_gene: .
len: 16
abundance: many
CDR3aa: CASSDSERVNTGELFF
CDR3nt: TGTGCCAGCAGTGACTCGGAACGGGTCAACACCGGGGAGCTGTTTTTT

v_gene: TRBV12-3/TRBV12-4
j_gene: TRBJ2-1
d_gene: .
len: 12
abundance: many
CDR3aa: CASRYYSNEQFF
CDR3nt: TGTGCCAGCAGATATTACAGCAATGAGCAGTTCTTC

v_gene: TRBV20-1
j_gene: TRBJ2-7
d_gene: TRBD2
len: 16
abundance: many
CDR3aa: CSARGSTSGSYLAQYF
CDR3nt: TGCAGTGCTAGAGGTTCGACTAGCGGGAGTTATCTCGCGCAGTACTTC

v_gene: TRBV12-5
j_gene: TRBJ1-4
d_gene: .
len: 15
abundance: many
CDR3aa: CASGLPQASREKLFF
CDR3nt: TGTGCTAGTGGTTTGCCTCAAGCTTCGCGGGAAAAACTGTTTTTT

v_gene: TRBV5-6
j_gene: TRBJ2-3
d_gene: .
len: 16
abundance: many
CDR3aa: CASSRLMAGATDTQYF
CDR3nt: TGTGCCAGCAGCCGCCTTATGGCGGGGGCCACAGATACGCAGTATTTT

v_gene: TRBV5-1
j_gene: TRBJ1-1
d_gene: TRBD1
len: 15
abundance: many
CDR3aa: CASSLEAGGVTEAFF
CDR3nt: TGCGCCAGCAGCTTGGAGGCAGGGGGCGTCACTGAAGCTTTCTTT

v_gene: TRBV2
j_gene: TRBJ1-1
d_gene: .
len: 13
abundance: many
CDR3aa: CASKRGEGAEAFF
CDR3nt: TGTGCCAGCAAAAGGGGAGAGGGGGCTGAAGCTTTCTTT

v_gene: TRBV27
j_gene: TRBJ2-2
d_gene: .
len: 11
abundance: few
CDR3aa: CASIGTGELFF
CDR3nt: TGTGCCAGCATCGGAACCGGGGAGCTGTTTTTT

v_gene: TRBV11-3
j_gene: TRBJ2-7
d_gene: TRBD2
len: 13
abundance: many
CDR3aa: CATVAGDYYEQYF
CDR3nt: TGTGCCACCGTAGCGGGAGATTACTACGAGCAGTACTTC

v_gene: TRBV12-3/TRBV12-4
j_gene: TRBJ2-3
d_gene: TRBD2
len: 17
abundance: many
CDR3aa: CASSARLADTFTDTQYF
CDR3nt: TGTGCCAGCAGTGCCCGACTAGCGGATACGTTCACAGATACGCAGTATTTT

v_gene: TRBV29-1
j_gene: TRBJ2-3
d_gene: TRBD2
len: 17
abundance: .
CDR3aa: CSVEDPWTSGREDTQYF
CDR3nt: TGCAGCGTTGAAGATCCCTGGACTAGCGGGAGAGAAGATACGCAGTATTTT

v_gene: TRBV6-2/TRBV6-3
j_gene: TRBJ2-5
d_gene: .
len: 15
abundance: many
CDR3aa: CASSEARLAGETQYF
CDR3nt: TGTGCCAGCAGTGAGGCTCGGTTGGCCGGGGAGACCCAGTACTTC

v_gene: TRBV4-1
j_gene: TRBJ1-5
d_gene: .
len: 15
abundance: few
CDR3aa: CASSSRGEPNQPQHF
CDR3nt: TGCGCCAGCAGCTCAAGGGGTGAACCCAATCAGCCCCAGCATTTT

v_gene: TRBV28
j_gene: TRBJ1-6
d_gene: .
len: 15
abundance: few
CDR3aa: CASNPTGPYNSPLHF
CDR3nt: TGTGCCAGCAACCCAACAGGCCCCTATAATTCACCCCTCCACTTT

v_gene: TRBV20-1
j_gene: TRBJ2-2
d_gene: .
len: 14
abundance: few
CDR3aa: CSARMRPNTGELFF
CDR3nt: TGCAGTGCTAGGATGAGGCCGAACACCGGGGAGCTGTTTTTT

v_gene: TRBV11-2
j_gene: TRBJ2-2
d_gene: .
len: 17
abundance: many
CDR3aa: CASSLGRVITNTGELFF
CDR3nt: TGTGCCAGCAGCTTAGGGAGGGTCATCACGAACACCGGGGAGCTGTTTTTT

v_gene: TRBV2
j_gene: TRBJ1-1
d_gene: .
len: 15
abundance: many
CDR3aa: CASRLGALMNTEAFF
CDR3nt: TGTGCCAGCAGACTCGGGGCCCTCATGAACACTGAAGCTTTCTTT

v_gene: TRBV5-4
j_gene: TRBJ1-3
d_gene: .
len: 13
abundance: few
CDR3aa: CASSFDYGNTIYF
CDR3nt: TGTGCCAGCAGCTTTGACTATGGAAACACCATATATTTT

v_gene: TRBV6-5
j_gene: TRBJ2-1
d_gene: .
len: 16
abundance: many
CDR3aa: CASSYTWRYGNNEQFF
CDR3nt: TGTGCCAGCAGTTACACATGGAGATATGGGAACAATGAGCAGTTCTTC

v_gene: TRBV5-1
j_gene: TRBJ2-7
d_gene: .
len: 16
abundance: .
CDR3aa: CASSLEWGPSSYEQYF
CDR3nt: TGCGCCAGCAGCCTGGAATGGGGCCCTTCATCCTACGAGCAGTACTTC

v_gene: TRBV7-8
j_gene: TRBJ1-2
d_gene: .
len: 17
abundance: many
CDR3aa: CASSLGSGPYYYYGYTF
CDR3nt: TGTGCCAGCAGCTTAGGTTCAGGGCCTTATTATTACTATGGCTACACCTTC

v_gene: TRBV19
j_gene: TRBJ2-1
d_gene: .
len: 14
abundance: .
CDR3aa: CASSSREDNNEQFF
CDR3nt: TGTGCCAGTAGTTCCAGGGAGGACAACAATGAGCAGTTCTTC

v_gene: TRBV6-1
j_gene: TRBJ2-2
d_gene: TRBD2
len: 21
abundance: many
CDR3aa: CASSRLSYGTSGRSYTGELFF
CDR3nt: TGTGCCAGCAGTCGTCTAAGCTACGGGACTAGCGGGAGGTCGTACACCGGGGAGCTGTTTTTT

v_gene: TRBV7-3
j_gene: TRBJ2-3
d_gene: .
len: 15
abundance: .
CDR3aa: CASSPTWGSTDTQYF
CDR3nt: TGTGCCAGCAGCCCCACGTGGGGGAGTACAGATACGCAGTATTTT

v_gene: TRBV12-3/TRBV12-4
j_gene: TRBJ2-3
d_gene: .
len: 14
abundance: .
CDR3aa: CASSLGRATDTQYF
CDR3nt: TGTGCCAGCAGTTTAGGTAGAGCTACAGATACGCAGTATTTT

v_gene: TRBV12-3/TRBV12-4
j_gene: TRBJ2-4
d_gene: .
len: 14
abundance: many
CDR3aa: CASSSTGRLNIQYF
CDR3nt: TGTGCCAGCAGTTCTACGGGGAGGTTAAACATTCAGTACTTC

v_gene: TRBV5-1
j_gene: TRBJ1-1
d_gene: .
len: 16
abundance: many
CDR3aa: CASSLAERVGNTEAFF
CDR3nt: TGCGCCAGCAGCTTGGCCGAGAGGGTCGGTAACACTGAAGCTTTCTTT

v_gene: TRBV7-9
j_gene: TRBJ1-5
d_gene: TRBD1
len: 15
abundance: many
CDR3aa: CASSFQGAGNQPQHF
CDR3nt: TGTGCCAGCAGCTTCCAGGGGGCCGGCAATCAGCCCCAGCATTTT

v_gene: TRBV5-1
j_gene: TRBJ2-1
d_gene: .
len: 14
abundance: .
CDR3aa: CASSGREYDNEQFF
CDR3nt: TGCGCCAGCAGCGGGCGGGAATATGACAATGAGCAGTTCTTC